Each of the 23 T cell receptor beta chains below was sequenced from the same sample in a study of blood T cell repertoires in COVID-19. Generated by immunoSEQ multiplex PCR, the TCRdb table keeps only in-frame clones and is missing some. In the table there are approximately 280,000 clones, 85% of which are singletons. The sample taken for sequencing was PBMCs or T cells enriched from blood (not recorded which). These receptors came from a woman in her 50s who had recovered from COVID-19.

The rearrangement links TRBV29-1 to TRBJ1-2; possibly TRBD1 for D (5 bases). The CDR3 has 12 residues. CDR1 and CDR2 from the germline V gene are SQVTM and ANQGSEA. V was shortened by 3 bases and J by 4 bases, with 9 bases between the two germline ends. The CDR3 region has the DNA TGCAGCGTTGACAGGGTAATCTATGGCTACACCTTC. It yields the protein CSVDRVIYGYTF.

This chain joins TRBV5-8 and TRBJ2-1, with D perhaps TRBD2 (7 bases). V was trimmed by 1 base and J by 9 bases, leaving 14 bases between them. This CDR3 is 14 amino acids long. Germline V gene sequence: CDR1 SGHTS, CDR2 YDEGEE. CDR3 bases: TGTGCCAGCAGCTTGTTTCGGGGGGCGGGTGAGCAGTTCTTC. Its protein is CASSLFRGAGEQFF.

The chain couples TRBV6-2 or TRBV6-3 to TRBJ1-1, with a possible D match to TRBD1 (5 bases). In germline, CDR1 is MNHEY, CDR2 SVGEGT. The CDR3 runs to 13 residues. V lost 5 bases to trimming and J lost 8 bases, with 15 bases between them. The CDR3 nucleotides are TGTGCCAGCAGTACCCCCGCAGGGCTGGAAGCTTTCTTT. Translated: CASSTPAGLEAFF.

Only one count was recorded for this clone. The chain is built from TRBV19 and TRBJ1-5; 7 nucleotides agree with TRBD1. The CDR3 is 13 amino acids. CDR1 and CDR2 (germline): LNHDA, SQIVND (reference sequence). J was trimmed by 7 bases and V by 9 bases; bases with no gene match: 9. The chain's CDR3 is CASQTGYGQPQHF. The CDR3 DNA sequence: TGTGCCAGCCAGACAGGGTACGGGCAGCCCCAGCATTTT.

CDR3 DNA sequence: TGTGCCTGGGGGACAGGATACCTATTCTCTGGAAACACCATATATTTT. This encodes CAWGTGYLFSGNTIYF. This chain uses TRBV30 with TRBJ1-3; 8 nucleotides align to TRBD1. Germline lookup yields CDR1 GTSNPN and CDR2 SVGIG (reference sequence). Trimming took 5 bases from V and 0 from J; bases not matched to a gene: 9. The length of the CDR3 is 16 residues.

This chain links TRBV27 with TRBJ1-1, with 9 bases that match TRBD1. CDR3 size: 14 residues. The germline V gene encodes CDR1 MNHEY and CDR2 SMNVEV (reference sequence). The V gene end was trimmed by 5 bases and the J gene end by 1 base; junction bases not matched to a gene: 2. The CDR3 reads CASSPGQGNTEAFF. The CDR3 DNA reads as TGTGCCAGCAGTCCGGGACAGGGGAACACTGAAGCTTTCTTT.

V is TRBV3-1 (or the pseudogene TRBV3-2) and J is TRBJ1-2; D possibly corresponds to TRBD1 (5 bases). The CDR3 covers 12 residues. Trimming took 3 bases from V and 8 from J, leaving 10 bases between them. The germline V gene has CDR1 LGHDT and CDR2 YNNKEL (reference sequence). CDR3 DNA sequence: TGTGCCAGCAGCCAGGGGACTTTAGGCTACACCTTC. The encoded protein is CASSQGTLGYTF.

This chain uses TRBV7-6 with TRBJ1-2, with 8 nucleotides matching TRBD1. The germline CDR1 and CDR2 sequences are SGHVS and FNYEAQ. J lost 0 bases, V lost 5 bases, and 14 bases had no gene match. CDR3 size: 18 residues. The CDR3 region is CASSGTQPGQGTNYGYTF. The CDR3 DNA reads as TGTGCCAGCAGCGGGACACAACCTGGACAGGGAACTAACTATGGCTACACCTTC.

The chain links TRBV4-2 to TRBJ1-4; 8 bases are a match to TRBD1. V shed 0 bases, J shed 8 bases, and the junction held 11 bases outside the gene matches. Germline lookup yields CDR1 LGHNA and CDR2 YNFKEQ. This CDR3 region has 17 residues. The CDR3 nucleotides read TGTGCCAGCAGCCAAGAATCGTTACCGGACAGGGCCGAAAAACTGTTTTTT. Protein product: CASSQESLPDRAEKLFF.

The V gene is TRBV28, the J gene TRBJ1-5; TRBD1 matches 7 bases. CDR3 size: 15 residues. From germline, CDR1 is MDHEN and CDR2 SYDVKM. J lost 2 bases, V lost 10 bases, and 11 bases had no gene match. CDR3 sequence (DNA): TGTGCCACCATCAAGAGCGGACAGGGCAATCAGCCCCAGCATTTT. Its protein product is CATIKSGQGNQPQHF.

The chain combines TRBV4-3 with TRBJ2-3, with D perhaps matching TRBD1 (6 bases). CDR3 length: 16 amino acids. V was shortened by 1 base and J by 3 bases, with 14 bases between the two germline ends. From germline, CDR1 is LGHNA and CDR2 YSLEER. This chain's CDR3 is CASSQGTGIGTDTQYF. In DNA, the CDR3 is TGCGCCAGCAGCCAAGGTACAGGGATTGGTACAGATACGCAGTATTTT.

This rearrangement joins TRBV27 to TRBJ2-7; 10 positions agree with TRBD2. V shed 5 bases and J 5 bases; nucleotides not matched to a gene: 9. In germline, CDR1 is MNHEY, CDR2 SMNVEV (reference sequence). The length of the CDR3 is 15 residues. The CDR3 DNA reads TGTGCCAGCAGTCCCAATAGCGGGAGGCTGAACGAGCAGTACTTC. This encodes CASSPNSGRLNEQYF.

The chain joins TRBV6-5 to TRBJ1-1; D gene uncertain. CDR3 size: 12 residues. Trimming took 4 bases from V and 6 from J, leaving 9 bases between them. Germline V gives CDR1 MNHEY, CDR2 SVGAGI. CDR3 amino acids: CASSSYPAEAFF. The CDR3 coding sequence is TGTGCCAGCAGTTCTTATCCGGCTGAAGCTTTCTTT.

The chain recombines TRBV6-4 with TRBJ1-5; D gene ambiguous. V lost 11 bases and J 3 bases, leaving 17 bases between the germline ends. Germline values: CDR1 MRHNA, CDR2 SNTAGT. The CDR3 is 14 residues long. CDR3: CARRTGWDNQPQHF. The CDR3 bases are TGTGCCCGGAGGACGGGATGGGACAATCAGCCCCAGCATTTT.

This clone was recorded at least ten times. The chain recombines TRBV20-1 with TRBJ2-1; TRBD2 matches at 8 bases. The germline V gene encodes CDR1 DFQATT and CDR2 SNEGSKA (reference sequence). V lost 3 bases to trimming and J lost 10 bases; unmatched junction nucleotides: 11. The length of the CDR3 is 14 residues. The CDR3, as DNA: TGCAGTGCTAGTCTTGAGACTAGCGTTCAGGAGCAGTTCTTC. Amino acids: CSASLETSVQEQFF.

The chain couples TRBV2 to TRBJ2-3, with D maybe TRBD2 (5 bases). The ends were cut back, 7 bases at V and 1 base at J, with 12 bases in the middle. The CDR3 runs 14 residues. Germline V gene sequence: CDR1 SNHLY, CDR2 FYNNEI. CDR3 coding DNA: TGTGCCAGCATAGGGCCGAGGGGCACAGATACGCAGTATTTT. This translates into CASIGPRGTDTQYF.

There are a few counts of this clone. The chain carries TRBV5-1 and TRBJ2-2, with 8 bases identical to TRBD2. J gave up 1 base and V 6 bases, and 11 bases lay outside the gene matches. In germline, CDR1 is SGHRS, CDR2 YFSETQ. The CDR3 consists of 17 residues. The chain's CDR3 is CASTPSPLAGNTGELFF. The CDR3 DNA reads as TGCGCCAGCACCCCTTCCCCCCTAGCGGGGAACACCGGGGAGCTGTTTTTT.

J is TRBJ2-1 and V is TRBV6-2 or TRBV6-3; D gene unclear. This CDR3 comprises 16 residues. V shed 3 bases and J shed 0 bases, with 12 bases lying between them. The germline V gene encodes CDR1 MNHEY and CDR2 SVGEGT. The DNA of the CDR3 is TGTGCCAGCAGTTATGGTATCCGCGGCTCCTACAATGAGCAGTTCTTC. Protein product: CASSYGIRGSYNEQFF.

V usage is TRBV6-2 or TRBV6-3 and J usage is TRBJ1-2, with 8 nucleotides matching TRBD1. The germline V gene has CDR1 MNHEY and CDR2 SVGEGT. Trimming took 6 bases from V and 8 from J; bases not matched to a gene: 8. The CDR3 has 13 amino acids. CDR3 in amino acids: CASSLRQGSGYTF. DNA for the CDR3: TGTGCCAGCAGCCTTCGACAGGGGTCGGGCTACACCTTC.

The V gene is TRBV5-6, the J gene TRBJ2-5, with 7 positions matching TRBD1. The germline V gene encodes CDR1 SGHDT and CDR2 YYEEEE. V dropped 1 base and J dropped 3; count of bases not matched to a gene: 3. CDR3 length equals 14 residues. In DNA, the CDR3 is TGTGCCAGCAGCTTGTGGACAGGAGAAGAGACCCAGTACTTC. It specifies CASSLWTGEETQYF.

The count of this clone is one. The J gene is TRBJ1-1, the V gene TRBV5-8; possible D gene TRBD1, 5 bases. V shed 0 bases and J shed 4 bases, with 16 bases lying between them. The CDR3 runs 16 residues. CDR1 is SGHTS, CDR2 YDEGEE, per germline. The CDR3 sequence is CASSLGGDAGSTEAFF. The CDR3 DNA reads TGTGCCAGCAGCTTGGGGGGGGATGCGGGGAGCACTGAAGCTTTCTTT.

This clone turned up a few times. CDR3 sequence: CASSFSTLVSGYTF. In DNA form, the CDR3 reads TGTGCCAGCAGTTTCTCCACCCTCGTGAGTGGCTACACCTTC. This sequence joins TRBV28 and TRBJ1-2, with D unresolved. The CDR3 consists of 14 residues. The V gene's germline CDR1 is MDHEN and CDR2 SYDVKM. Trimming took off 3 bases at V and 7 bases at J, with 15 bases between the two ends.

CDR3 sequence: CASSPQVSGNTIYF. The CDR3 DNA reads TGCGCCAGCAGCCCCCAGGTTTCTGGAAACACCATATATTTT. J is TRBJ1-3 and V is TRBV5-1; no firm D call. The germline gives CDR1 SGHRS, CDR2 YFSETQ. The CDR3 is 14 amino acids. Trimming removed 4 bases at V and 1 base at J, with 9 bases between. Supplemented by reference TRBV5-1 and TRBJ1-3, the full variable domain reads KAGVTQTPRYLIKTRGQQVTLSCSPISGHRSVSWYQQTPGQGLQFLFEYFSETQRNKGNFPGRFSGRQFSNSRSEMNVSTLELGDSALYLCASSPQVSGNTIYFGEGSWLTVV.